Below are 25 T cell receptor beta chains sequenced from a single sample in a study of identical twins' blood T cells. TCRdb ran MiXCR on the 5' RACE reads and lists one entry per CDR3 protein. Of a few hundred thousand distinct CDR3 sequences listed, roughly 30% are singletons. The sequenced sample was PBMCs. These receptors all come from a woman between 18 and 55 years old in good health.

This clonotype has just a few counts. J is TRBJ1-2 and V is TRBV20-1; D unclear. Germline-derived CDR1 and CDR2 are DFQATT and SNEGSKA (reference sequence). This CDR3 has 11 residues. V was cut by 3 bases and J by 4 bases, with 6 bases left in between. The CDR3 loop is CSASSFYGYTF. The CDR3 DNA sequence: TGCAGTGCTAGCAGTTTCTATGGCTACACCTTC.

The chain combines TRBV18 with TRBJ1-2, with D unresolved. The CDR3 extends over 12 amino acids. Germline V gene sequence: CDR1 KGHSH, CDR2 LQKENI. Between the trimmed V and J ends, which lost 2 bases and 4 bases, there was a span of 5 bases. CDR3 protein: CASSPRGYGYTF. The CDR3 DNA follows: TGTGCCAGCTCACCAAGAGGCTATGGCTACACCTTC.

The chain combines TRBV3-1 with TRBJ2-1, with 10 bases matching TRBD2. V shed 4 bases, J shed 4 bases, and the junction held 4 bases outside the gene matches. From germline, CDR1 is LGHDT and CDR2 YNNKEL (reference sequence). This CDR3 comprises 15 residues. The CDR3 region is CASSRTSGEYNEQFF. DNA of the CDR3: TGTGCCAGCAGCCGAACTAGCGGGGAATACAATGAGCAGTTCTTC.

The chain links TRBV5-1 to TRBJ2-3; 9 bases are shared with TRBD2. The V gene end was trimmed by 4 bases and the J gene end by 2 bases; junction bases not matched to a gene: 11. In germline, CDR1 is SGHRS, CDR2 YFSETQ. This CDR3 contains 17 residues. The CDR3 DNA sequence: TGCGCCAGCAGCGGAACGACTAGCGGATCAAACACAGATACGCAGTATTTT. Amino acid sequence: CASSGTTSGSNTDTQYF.

CDR3 coding DNA: TGTGCCAGCAGCGTAGTTACTAGCGGGAGAGGGGAGCTGTTTTTT. Amino acids: CASSVVTSGRGELFF. This rearrangement joins TRBV9 to TRBJ2-2; 11 bases line up with TRBD2. The germline CDR1 and CDR2 sequences are SGDLS and YYNGEE. V shed 0 bases and J 8 bases; nucleotides not matched to a gene: 3. The CDR3 runs 15 residues. Looking up the rest from reference TRBV9 and TRBJ2-2 gives the full variable domain: DSGVTQTPKHLITATGQRVTLRCSPRSGDLSVYWYQQSLDQGLQFLIQYYNGEERAKGNILERFSAQQFPDLHSELNLSSLELGDSALYFCASSVVTSGRGELFFGEGSRLTVL.

J is TRBJ2-3 and V is TRBV2, with 8 positions matching TRBD2. This CDR3 region has 14 residues. Per the germline V gene, CDR1 is SNHLY and CDR2 is FYNNEI. The V gene end was trimmed by 6 bases and the J gene end by 1 base; junction bases not matched to a gene: 3. CDR3 sequence: CASSGGAGTDTQYF. As DNA, the CDR3 is TGTGCCAGCAGCGGGGGGGCCGGCACAGATACGCAGTATTTT.

This clonotype has more than one count but fewer than ten. The chain joins TRBV9 to TRBJ2-7; unclear D gene. The ends were cut back, 1 base at V and 2 bases at J, with 10 bases in the middle. Germline loops: CDR1 SGDLS, CDR2 YYNGEE. The CDR3 totals 14 residues. In DNA, the CDR3 is TGTGCCAGCAGCGTAACCCCCAGCGCCTACGAGCAGTACTTC. It codes for CASSVTPSAYEQYF.

This clonotype was detected only a few times. V and J are TRBV5-1 and TRBJ1-2, with D hard to call. The CDR3 extends over 14 amino acids. Trimming removed 5 bases at V and 3 bases at J, with 14 bases between. The V gene's germline CDR1 is SGHRS and CDR2 YFSETQ. CDR3 nucleotide sequence: TGCGCCAGCAGAGGTGAGGTGACCGACTATGGCTACACCTTC. Its protein is CASRGEVTDYGYTF.

The V and J genes are TRBV6-5 and TRBJ2-1, with TRBD1 as a possible D gene (6 bases). This CDR3 contains 14 residues. CDR1 is MNHEY, CDR2 SVGAGI, per germline. V was trimmed by 5 bases and J by 5 bases, leaving 13 bases between them. The CDR3 DNA reads TGTGCCAGCAGTCAACGACAGGACCACAATGAGCAGTTCTTC. It specifies CASSQRQDHNEQFF.

The chain combines TRBV7-7 with TRBJ2-1; no definite D call. The germline gives CDR1 SSHAT, CDR2 FNYEAQ (reference sequence). V shed 3 bases and J shed 6 bases, with 9 bases lying between them. The CDR3 has 13 residues. CDR3: CASSLEILNEQFF. In DNA form, the CDR3 reads TGTGCCAGCAGCTTGGAAATCCTCAATGAGCAGTTCTTC.

The gene calls are TRBV10-3 and TRBJ2-1; 8 bases map to TRBD1. The CDR3 totals 16 residues. V trimming: 2 bases; J trimming: 1 base; junction bases outside the gene matches: 4. Per germline, CDR1 ENHRY and CDR2 SYGVKD. The CDR3: CAISEGGTGSYNEQFF. The CDR3 DNA is TGTGCCATCAGTGAGGGGGGGACAGGTTCCTACAATGAGCAGTTCTTC.

The sample holds a few counts of this clonotype. The CDR3: CASSLDQGTYNEQFF. CDR3 DNA: TGCGCCAGCAGCTTGGATCAGGGAACCTACAATGAGCAGTTCTTC. The chain employs TRBV5-1 and TRBJ2-1; TRBD1 might be the D (5 bases). V was pared by 0 bases and J by 2 bases, with 9 bases between. The germline gives CDR1 SGHRS, CDR2 YFSETQ. The CDR3 is made up of 15 amino acids.

This chain connects TRBV14 to TRBJ2-2; D not certain. Looked up from germline, CDR1 is SGHDN and CDR2 is FVKESK. Trimming stripped 1 base from V and 4 bases from J, with 7 bases between. The CDR3 totals 14 residues. The chain's CDR3 is CASSQGAGTGELFF. The DNA of the CDR3 is TGTGCCAGCAGCCAAGGTGCAGGCACCGGGGAGCTGTTTTTT.

The V call is TRBV6-5, the J call TRBJ1-2; 10 nucleotides align to TRBD1. The CDR3 covers 15 residues. Germline values: CDR1 MNHEY, CDR2 SVGAGI. J gave up 3 bases and V 0 bases, and 1 base lay outside the gene matches. For the CDR3, the DNA is TGTGCCAGCAGTTACTCGGGACAGGGGTACTATGGCTACACCTTC. Its translation is CASSYSGQGYYGYTF.

There are a few counts of this clonotype. The chain is built from TRBV29-1 and TRBJ2-2, with unresolved D. Trimming removed 7 bases at V and 4 bases at J, with 7 bases between. Germline-derived CDR1 and CDR2 are SQVTM and ANQGSEA. The CDR3 length is 11 residues. The CDR3 here is CSGQTTGELFF. CDR3 nucleotides: TGCAGCGGCCAGACCACCGGGGAGCTGTTTTTT.

Of note for this clonotype: One junction end does not reproduce the germline sequence, and a read error may be involved. The rearrangement uses TRBV5-4 and TRBJ1-2; D call uncertain. The CDR3 contains 15 residues. Germline CDR1 is SGHNT and CDR2 is YYREEE (reference sequence). This CDR3 reads CASSLEARTNYGDTF. The CDR3 coding sequence is TGTGCCAGCAGCTTGGAGGCCAGGACTAACTATGGCGACACCTTC.

This clonotype was counted at least ten times. The chain employs TRBV11-2 and TRBJ2-3, with a possible D match to TRBD1 (5 bases). The CDR3 sequence is 16 residues long. Germline V lookup: CDR1 SGHAT, CDR2 FQNNGV. Trimming left V 0 bases short and J 0 bases short, with 10 bases between. The CDR3 here is CASSLDLWGSTDTQYF. The CDR3 DNA follows: TGTGCCAGCAGCTTAGATTTATGGGGCAGCACAGATACGCAGTATTTT. The whole variable domain, filled in from reference TRBV11-2 and TRBJ2-3, reads EAGVAQSPRYKIIEKRQSVAFWCNPISGHATLYWYQQILGQGPKLLIQFQNNGVVDDSQLPKDRFSAERLKGVDSTLKIQPAKLEDSAVYLCASSLDLWGSTDTQYFGPGTRLTVL.

As for this clonotype: This sequence may be a read error, since a much larger clone differs from it by one base. The rearrangement links TRBV5-1 to TRBJ2-3; D is unresolved. Trimming cost V 0 bases and J 6 bases, with 5 bases left between them. This CDR3 is 12 amino acids long. The germline gives CDR1 SGHRS, CDR2 YFSETQ. The CDR3 nucleotides are TGCGCCAGCAGCTTGGAGTGTGATACGCAGTATTTT. Its protein is CASSLECDTQYF.

This clonotype turned up a few times. This sequence joins TRBV5-1 and TRBJ1-1; TRBD1 matches 8 bases. The germline CDR1 and CDR2 sequences are SGHRS and YFSETQ. With V trimmed by 5 bases and J by 9 bases, 12 bases remained unmatched. The CDR3 has 14 amino acids. CDR3 protein: CASRPGTGGGQAFF. For the CDR3, the DNA is TGCGCCAGCAGGCCCGGGACAGGCGGGGGTCAAGCTTTCTTT.

This clonotype was seen ten or more times. The chain uses TRBV7-9 and TRBJ1-6; maybe TRBD1 (5 bases). This CDR3 contains 13 residues. Trimming cost V 8 bases and J 5 bases, with 10 bases left between them. The germline V gene encodes CDR1 SEHNR and CDR2 FQNEAQ (reference sequence). CDR3 DNA: TGTGCCAGCCAACCAGGGAATAATTCACCCCTCCACTTT. Translating it yields CASQPGNNSPLHF. The entire variable domain, with the rest obtained from reference TRBV7-9 and TRBJ1-6, is as follows: DTGVSQNPRHKITKRGQNVTFRCDPISEHNRLYWYRQTLGQGPEFLTYFQNEAQLEKSRLLSDRFSAERPKGSFSTLEIQRTEQGDSAMYLCASQPGNNSPLHFGNGTRLTVT.

The rearrangement links TRBV20-1 to TRBJ2-5, with 7 bases lining up with TRBD2. Germline V gene sequence: CDR1 DFQATT, CDR2 SNEGSKA (reference sequence). This CDR3 is built from 15 residues. V trimming: 5 bases; J trimming: 1 base; junction bases outside the gene matches: 10. The CDR3 is CSASIPASGQETQYF. CDR3 DNA: TGCAGTGCTTCTATTCCGGCTAGCGGCCAAGAGACCCAGTACTTC.

V and J are TRBV6-5 and TRBJ1-2; D not certain. In germline, CDR1 is MNHEY, CDR2 SVGAGI. V was cut by 3 bases and J by 2 bases, with 7 bases left in between. The CDR3 covers 13 residues. Written as DNA, the CDR3 is TGTGCCAGCAGTTATTTTGGCAACTATGGCTACACCTTC. As protein: CASSYFGNYGYTF.

The chain is built from TRBV20-1 and TRBJ2-3; D is uncertain. The CDR3 covers 13 residues. V was trimmed by 6 bases and J by 0 bases, leaving 10 bases between them. Looked up from germline, CDR1 is DFQATT and CDR2 is SNEGSKA (reference sequence). The CDR3 nucleotides are TGCAGTGCCGCCCCAACTAGCACAGATACGCAGTATTTT. This codes for CSAAPTSTDTQYF.

This clonotype occurred many times. The V and J genes are TRBV4-1 and TRBJ2-3; TRBD1 might be the D (5 bases). The V end lost 0 bases, the J end lost 1 base, and 20 bases lay between the germline ends. This CDR3 has 19 amino acids. Germline V gives CDR1 MGHRA, CDR2 YSYEKL. The CDR3 loop is CASSQDLMVPEQGTDTQYF. The CDR3 nucleotides are TGCGCCAGCAGCCAAGATTTAATGGTACCGGAACAGGGCACAGATACGCAGTATTTT.

This clonotype was observed a few times. In DNA, the CDR3 is TGTGCCAGCCGCCAGTACACTGAAGCTTTCTTT. It translates to CASRQYTEAFF. The rearrangement links TRBV13 to TRBJ1-1; D is ambiguous. Trimming left V 8 bases short and J 3 bases short, with 7 bases between. The CDR3 loop spans 11 amino acids. Germline V gene data show CDR1 as PRHDT and CDR2 as FYEKMQ (reference sequence).